The 6 T cell receptor beta chains reported below all come from one sample, sequenced in a study of blood T cell repertoires in COVID-19. Generated by immunoSEQ multiplex PCR, the TCRdb table keeps only in-frame clones and is missing some. This table has 95,000 to 150,000 clones, around 77% appearing once. The material sequenced was peripheral blood. These receptors all stem from a human donor in a cohort sampled during active COVID-19.

This clone was seen a handful of times. V usage is TRBV5-1 and J usage is TRBJ1-3; 7 positions match TRBD1. The CDR3 contains 14 residues. Germline assignment: CDR1 SGHRS and CDR2 YFSETQ. V lost 4 bases and J lost 2; bases outside the gene matches: 3. Written as DNA, the CDR3 is TGCGCCAGCAGCGCGACAGGGACTGGAAACACCATATATTTT. Translating gives CASSATGTGNTIYF.

The chain is built from TRBV4-1 and TRBJ1-1; the D gene is possibly TRBD1 (5 bases). CDR1 and CDR2 from the germline V gene are MGHRA and YSYEKL. The CDR3 runs to 14 residues. The ends were cut back, 4 bases at V and 3 bases at J, with 12 bases in the middle. The DNA of the CDR3 is TGCGCCAGCAGCCTTCTGGGGGGAGACACTGAAGCTTTCTTT. Amino acid sequence: CASSLLGGDTEAFF.

This clone came up a few times. J is TRBJ1-1 and V is TRBV5-4, with D hard to call. Trimming left V 3 bases short and J 2 bases short, with 11 bases between. This CDR3 spans 14 amino acids. Germline CDR1 is SGHNT and CDR2 is YYREEE (reference sequence). In DNA form, the CDR3 reads TGTGCCAGCAGCTCCACTGATAGTAACACTGAAGCTTTCTTT. The encoded protein is CASSSTDSNTEAFF. Supplemented by reference TRBV5-4 and TRBJ1-1, the full variable domain reads ETGVTQSPTHLIKTRGQQVTLRCSSQSGHNTVSWYQQALGQGPQFIFQYYREEENGRGNFPPRFSGLQFPNYSSELNVNALELDDSALYLCASSSTDSNTEAFFGQGTRLTVV.

For the CDR3, the DNA is TGTGCCAGCAGATCGGGGCCGGGGGATGGCTACACCTTC. Translated: CASRSGPGDGYTF. The chain is built from TRBV12-3 or TRBV12-4 and TRBJ1-2; D is perhaps TRBD1 (5 bases). The CDR3 spans 13 residues. The V end lost 6 bases, the J end lost 6 bases, and 14 bases lay between the germline ends.

The chain employs TRBV14 and TRBJ1-1, with D possibly being TRBD1 (5 bases). Trimming stripped 1 base from V and 4 bases from J, with 7 bases between. The CDR3 runs 13 residues. CDR1 is SGHDN, CDR2 FVKESK, per germline. As DNA, the CDR3 is TGTGCCAGCAGCCAAGGGCAGGGCACTGAAGCTTTCTTT. This sequence encodes CASSQGQGTEAFF.

This chain links TRBV5-5 with TRBJ2-7; 7 bases align to TRBD1. After removal of 2 bases from V and 5 bases from J, the junction contained 1 base not matched to a gene. This CDR3 is 12 amino acids long. Looked up from germline, CDR1 is SGHKS and CDR2 is YYEKEE (reference sequence). The CDR3 loop is CASSFTGDEQYF. CDR3 in DNA: TGTGCCAGCAGCTTCACAGGGGACGAGCAGTACTTC.